This entry describes one TCR beta chain. There are 15 residues in the CDR3. Germline loops: CDR1 SNHLY, CDR2 FYNNEI. Germline trimming cut 5 bases from V and 5 bases from J; bases unmatched to any gene: 5. This sample stems from a study of blood T cell repertoires in COVID-19. Study information: COVID-19 samples from acute and convalescent phases originated in the United States, Italy and Spain. T cells, B-cell-depleted T cells, or PBMCs supplied cDNA or gDNA.

Per the original methods: How many nucleated cells were present was estimated from reference gene primer amplification. Produced via immunoSEQ multiplex PCR; TCRdb's table is partial and in-frame only. Clonal size and the V and J genes are those of that table, whereas D and trimming came from the DNA. The sample consists of 45,000 to 55,000 clones, about nine tenths of them appearing once. The V and J genes are TRBV2 and TRBJ2-2, with 10 bases identical to TRBD1. The source is a human donor in a cohort sampled during active COVID-19. The source material was peripheral blood. CDR3 amino acids: CASSKTGGRTGELFF. Here the CDR3 DNA reads TGTGCCAGCAGTAAGACAGGGGGCCGAACCGGGGAGCTGTTTTTT. The whole variable domain, remainder taken from reference TRBV2 and TRBJ2-2, is EPEVTQTPSHQVTQMGQEVILRCVPISNHLYFYWYRQILGQKVEFLVSFYNNEISEKSEIFDDQFSVERPDGSNFTLKIRSTKLEDSAMYFCASSKTGGRTGELFFGEGSRLTVL.